This is a list of T cell receptor beta chains from one sample in a study of cytomegalovirus exposure and HLA in healthy donors. Produced via immunoSEQ multiplex PCR; TCRdb's table is partial and in-frame only. The sample lists roughly 100,000 clones, around four fifths occurring once. Sequencing used PBMCs. All receptors come from a woman aged 40 to 55 in good health and CMV-seronegative. The CDR3 runs from the conserved cysteine through the conserved F or W. A D gene is named only where the DNA matches it firmly.

v_call: TRBV9; d_call: TRBD2; j_call: TRBJ2-3; cdr3_aa: CASSPRGGRDTQYF
v_call: TRBV10-3; d_call: TRBD2; j_call: TRBJ2-2; cdr3_aa: CATRTSGRVLNTGELFF
v_call: TRBV9; d_call: TRBD2; j_call: TRBJ2-5; cdr3_aa: CASSGTSLETQYF
v_call: TRBV7-6; d_call: .; j_call: TRBJ1-1; cdr3_aa: CASSSVGGPRGTEAFF
v_call: TRBV5-1; d_call: .; j_call: TRBJ2-1; cdr3_aa: CASRGAILYNEQFF
v_call: TRBV7-2; d_call: .; j_call: TRBJ2-7; cdr3_aa: CASSLDGTPSYEQYF
v_call: TRBV4-3; d_call: TRBD1; j_call: TRBJ1-4; cdr3_aa: CASSHETGGGEKLFF
v_call: TRBV19; d_call: TRBD2; j_call: TRBJ2-1; cdr3_aa: CASSIGSGRMDEQFF
v_call: TRBV14; d_call: .; j_call: TRBJ2-7; cdr3_aa: CASSQVLRGEQYF
v_call: TRBV29-1; d_call: .; j_call: TRBJ2-3; cdr3_aa: CSVDPTTTDTQYF
v_call: TRBV7-9; d_call: .; j_call: TRBJ1-2; cdr3_aa: CAGSLDTGRGYTF
v_call: TRBV7-8; d_call: .; j_call: TRBJ1-3; cdr3_aa: CASSSTGRSSGNTIYF
v_call: TRBV6-1; d_call: .; j_call: TRBJ1-6; cdr3_aa: CASSESEGSVGSPLHF
v_call: TRBV5-8; d_call: .; j_call: TRBJ2-5; cdr3_aa: CASSPWTEETQYF